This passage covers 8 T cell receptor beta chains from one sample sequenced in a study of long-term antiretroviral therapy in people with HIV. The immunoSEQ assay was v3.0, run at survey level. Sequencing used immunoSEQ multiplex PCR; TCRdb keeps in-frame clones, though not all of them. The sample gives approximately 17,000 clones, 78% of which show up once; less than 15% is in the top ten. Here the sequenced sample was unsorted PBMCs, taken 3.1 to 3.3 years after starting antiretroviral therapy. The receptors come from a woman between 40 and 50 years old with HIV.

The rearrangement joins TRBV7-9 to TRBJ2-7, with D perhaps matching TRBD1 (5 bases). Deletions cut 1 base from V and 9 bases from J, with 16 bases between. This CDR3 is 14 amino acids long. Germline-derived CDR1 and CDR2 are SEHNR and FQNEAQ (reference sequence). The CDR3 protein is CASSLGQQNSGQYF. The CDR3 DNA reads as TGTGCCAGCAGCTTAGGACAGCAAAATAGTGGGCAGTACTTC.

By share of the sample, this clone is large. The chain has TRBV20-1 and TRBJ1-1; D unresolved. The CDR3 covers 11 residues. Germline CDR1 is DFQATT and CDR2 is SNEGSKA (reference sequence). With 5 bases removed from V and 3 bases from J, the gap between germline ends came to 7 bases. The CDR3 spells CSAPWDTEAFF. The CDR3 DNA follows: TGCAGTGCTCCATGGGACACTGAAGCTTTCTTT.

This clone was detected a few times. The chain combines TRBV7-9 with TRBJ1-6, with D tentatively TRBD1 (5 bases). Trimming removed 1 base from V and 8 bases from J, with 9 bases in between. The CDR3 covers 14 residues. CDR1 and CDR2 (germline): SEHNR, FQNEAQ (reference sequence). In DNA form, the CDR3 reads TGTGCCAGCAGCTTAGAAGGGGCCGATTCACCCCTCCACTTT. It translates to CASSLEGADSPLHF.

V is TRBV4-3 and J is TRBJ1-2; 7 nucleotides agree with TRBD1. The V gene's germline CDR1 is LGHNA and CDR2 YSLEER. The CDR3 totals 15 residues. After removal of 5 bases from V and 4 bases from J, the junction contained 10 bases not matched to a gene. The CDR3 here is CASSSARQGIYGYTF. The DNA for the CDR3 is TGCGCCAGCAGCTCGGCCCGACAGGGCATCTATGGCTACACCTTC.

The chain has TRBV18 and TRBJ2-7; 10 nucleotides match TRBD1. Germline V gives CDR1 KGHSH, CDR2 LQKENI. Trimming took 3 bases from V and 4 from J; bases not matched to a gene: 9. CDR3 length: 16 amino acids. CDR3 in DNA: TGTGCCAGCTCACCTCTTTTAGGGACAGGGGAGTACGAGCAGTACTTC. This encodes CASSPLLGTGEYEQYF.

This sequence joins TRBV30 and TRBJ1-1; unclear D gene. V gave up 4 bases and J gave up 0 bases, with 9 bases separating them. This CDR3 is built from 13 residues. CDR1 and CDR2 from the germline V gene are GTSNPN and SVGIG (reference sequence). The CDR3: CAWNQVMNTEAFF. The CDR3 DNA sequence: TGTGCCTGGAATCAAGTCATGAACACTGAAGCTTTCTTT. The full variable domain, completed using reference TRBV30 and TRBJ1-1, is SQTIHQWPATLVQPVGSPLSLECTVEGTSNPNLYWYRQAAGRGLQLLFYSVGIGQISSEVPQNLSASRPQDRQFILSSKKLLLSDSGFYLCAWNQVMNTEAFFGQGTRLTVV.

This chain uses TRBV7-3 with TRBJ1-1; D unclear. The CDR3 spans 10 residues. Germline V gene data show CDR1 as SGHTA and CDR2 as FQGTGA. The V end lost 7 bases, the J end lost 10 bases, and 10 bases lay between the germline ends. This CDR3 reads CASIRTVAFF. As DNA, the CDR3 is TGTGCCAGCATTCGGACGGTAGCTTTCTTT.

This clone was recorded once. CDR3 region: CASSEAGWGYTF. CDR3 in DNA: TGTGCCAGCAGTGAAGCGGGGTGGGGCTACACCTTC. V usage is TRBV6-1 and J usage is TRBJ1-2; no clear D. V lost 0 bases to trimming and J lost 8 bases, with 7 bases between them. The germline V gene encodes CDR1 MNHNS and CDR2 SASEGT. The CDR3 sequence is 12 residues long.